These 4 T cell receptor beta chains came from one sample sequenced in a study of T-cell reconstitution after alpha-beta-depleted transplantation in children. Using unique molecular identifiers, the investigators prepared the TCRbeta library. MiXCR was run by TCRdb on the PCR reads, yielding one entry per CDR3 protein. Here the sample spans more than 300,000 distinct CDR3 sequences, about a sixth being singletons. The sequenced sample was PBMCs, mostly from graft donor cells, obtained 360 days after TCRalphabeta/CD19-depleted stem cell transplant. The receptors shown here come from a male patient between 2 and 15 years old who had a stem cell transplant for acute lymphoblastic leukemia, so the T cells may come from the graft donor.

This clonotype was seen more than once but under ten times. The CDR3 spells CASSYGPGAAGTEAFF. CDR3 bases: TGTGCCAGCAGTTACGGACCAGGGGCAGCGGGCACTGAAGCTTTCTTT. The J gene is TRBJ1-1, the V gene TRBV6-5, with TRBD1 as a possible D gene (6 bases). From germline, CDR1 is MNHEY and CDR2 SVGAGI. V was cut by 2 bases and J by 4 bases, with 17 bases left in between. This CDR3 has 16 amino acids.

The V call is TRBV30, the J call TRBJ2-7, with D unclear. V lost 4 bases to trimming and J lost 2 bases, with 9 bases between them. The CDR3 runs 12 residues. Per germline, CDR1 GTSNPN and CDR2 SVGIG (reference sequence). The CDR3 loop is CAWTHGTYEQYF. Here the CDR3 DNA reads TGTGCCTGGACTCACGGAACCTACGAGCAGTACTTC.

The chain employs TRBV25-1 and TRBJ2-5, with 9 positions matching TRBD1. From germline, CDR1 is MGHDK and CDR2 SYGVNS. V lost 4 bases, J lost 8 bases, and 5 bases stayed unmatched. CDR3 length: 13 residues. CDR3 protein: CASSGRTGATQYF. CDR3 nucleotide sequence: TGTGCCAGCAGTGGACGGACAGGGGCCACCCAGTACTTC. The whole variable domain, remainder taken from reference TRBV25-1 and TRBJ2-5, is EADIYQTPRYLVIGTGKKITLECSQTMGHDKMYWYQQDPGMELHLIHYSYGVNSTEKGDLSSESTVSRIRTEHFPLTLESARPSHTSQYLCASSGRTGATQYFGPGTRLLVL.

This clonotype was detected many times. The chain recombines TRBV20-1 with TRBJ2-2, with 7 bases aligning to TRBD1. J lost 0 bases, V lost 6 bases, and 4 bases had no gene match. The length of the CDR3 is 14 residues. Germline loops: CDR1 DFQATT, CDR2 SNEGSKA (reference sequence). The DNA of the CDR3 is TGCAGTGCGGCCAGGGGGACGAACACCGGGGAGCTGTTTTTT. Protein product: CSAARGTNTGELFF.